The present T cell receptor beta chain was sequenced within a study of shared clonotypes between healthy human individuals. Study-level findings and limits: Clonotypes shared by all four sorted-subset donors had higher generation probabilities than non-shared clonotypes. Despite large depth, rarefaction showed incomplete sorted-subset sequencing.

About this clone: No antigen is known for it.

This CDR3 contains 13 residues. Trimming removed 4 bases at V and 1 base at J, with 7 bases between. The V gene's germline CDR1 is MNHEY and CDR2 SMNVEV (reference sequence). Method: immunoSEQ multiplex PCR; TCRdb's copy keeps in-frame clones and lacks some. The sample holds hundreds of thousands of clones, nearly 97% seen once. Positively selected for CCR7, the CD45RO-negative cells used as naive CD8 cells excluded terminally differentiated effector memory CD45RA+ cells. The specimen was naive CD8+ T cells sorted from blood. The chain is built from TRBV27 and TRBJ1-1, with D possibly TRBD1 on 5 matching bases. The sequence was obtained from a woman aged 25-40 years in good health. Here the CDR3 DNA reads TGTGCCAGCAGTTATCAGGGGAACACTGAAGCTTTCTTT. Residues: CASSYQGNTEAFF.